This TCR beta chain derives from a study of T cells in Graves' hyperthyroidism and ophthalmopathy. Patients counted as stable if ophthalmopathy did not develop within 18 months. Isolation of PBMCs was performed on roughly 9 ml fresh peripheral blood. This clonotype was counted ten times or more. TCR beta CDR3 region amplification was performed from RNA transcripts. The TCR CDR3 was amplified in a first-round RT-PCR using the HTBI primer set. TCRdb reprocessed the multiplex PCR reads with MiXCR, giving one entry per CDR3 protein. The sample lists under 350,000 distinct CDR3 sequences; approximately 13% were seen once. This CDR3 region has 14 residues. Deletions cut 4 bases from V and 0 bases from J, with 10 bases between. CDR1 is SGHVS, CDR2 FQNEAQ, per germline.

The rearrangement links TRBV7-8 to TRBJ2-7; unclear D gene. This TCR came from a middle-aged woman with Graves' hyperthyroidism. Sequences were obtained from blood. CDR3 protein: CASSSSRSSYEQYF. The CDR3 coding sequence is TGTGCCAGCAGCTCGAGCCGGAGCTCCTACGAGCAGTACTTC. The full variable domain, in which reference TRBV7-8 and TRBJ2-7 provide the parts outside the CDR3, is GAGVSQSPRYKVAKRGQDVALRCDPISGHVSLFWYQQALGQGPEFLTYFQNEAQLDKSGLPSDRFFAERPEGSVSTLKIQRTQQEDSAVYLCASSSSRSSYEQYFGPGTRLTVT.